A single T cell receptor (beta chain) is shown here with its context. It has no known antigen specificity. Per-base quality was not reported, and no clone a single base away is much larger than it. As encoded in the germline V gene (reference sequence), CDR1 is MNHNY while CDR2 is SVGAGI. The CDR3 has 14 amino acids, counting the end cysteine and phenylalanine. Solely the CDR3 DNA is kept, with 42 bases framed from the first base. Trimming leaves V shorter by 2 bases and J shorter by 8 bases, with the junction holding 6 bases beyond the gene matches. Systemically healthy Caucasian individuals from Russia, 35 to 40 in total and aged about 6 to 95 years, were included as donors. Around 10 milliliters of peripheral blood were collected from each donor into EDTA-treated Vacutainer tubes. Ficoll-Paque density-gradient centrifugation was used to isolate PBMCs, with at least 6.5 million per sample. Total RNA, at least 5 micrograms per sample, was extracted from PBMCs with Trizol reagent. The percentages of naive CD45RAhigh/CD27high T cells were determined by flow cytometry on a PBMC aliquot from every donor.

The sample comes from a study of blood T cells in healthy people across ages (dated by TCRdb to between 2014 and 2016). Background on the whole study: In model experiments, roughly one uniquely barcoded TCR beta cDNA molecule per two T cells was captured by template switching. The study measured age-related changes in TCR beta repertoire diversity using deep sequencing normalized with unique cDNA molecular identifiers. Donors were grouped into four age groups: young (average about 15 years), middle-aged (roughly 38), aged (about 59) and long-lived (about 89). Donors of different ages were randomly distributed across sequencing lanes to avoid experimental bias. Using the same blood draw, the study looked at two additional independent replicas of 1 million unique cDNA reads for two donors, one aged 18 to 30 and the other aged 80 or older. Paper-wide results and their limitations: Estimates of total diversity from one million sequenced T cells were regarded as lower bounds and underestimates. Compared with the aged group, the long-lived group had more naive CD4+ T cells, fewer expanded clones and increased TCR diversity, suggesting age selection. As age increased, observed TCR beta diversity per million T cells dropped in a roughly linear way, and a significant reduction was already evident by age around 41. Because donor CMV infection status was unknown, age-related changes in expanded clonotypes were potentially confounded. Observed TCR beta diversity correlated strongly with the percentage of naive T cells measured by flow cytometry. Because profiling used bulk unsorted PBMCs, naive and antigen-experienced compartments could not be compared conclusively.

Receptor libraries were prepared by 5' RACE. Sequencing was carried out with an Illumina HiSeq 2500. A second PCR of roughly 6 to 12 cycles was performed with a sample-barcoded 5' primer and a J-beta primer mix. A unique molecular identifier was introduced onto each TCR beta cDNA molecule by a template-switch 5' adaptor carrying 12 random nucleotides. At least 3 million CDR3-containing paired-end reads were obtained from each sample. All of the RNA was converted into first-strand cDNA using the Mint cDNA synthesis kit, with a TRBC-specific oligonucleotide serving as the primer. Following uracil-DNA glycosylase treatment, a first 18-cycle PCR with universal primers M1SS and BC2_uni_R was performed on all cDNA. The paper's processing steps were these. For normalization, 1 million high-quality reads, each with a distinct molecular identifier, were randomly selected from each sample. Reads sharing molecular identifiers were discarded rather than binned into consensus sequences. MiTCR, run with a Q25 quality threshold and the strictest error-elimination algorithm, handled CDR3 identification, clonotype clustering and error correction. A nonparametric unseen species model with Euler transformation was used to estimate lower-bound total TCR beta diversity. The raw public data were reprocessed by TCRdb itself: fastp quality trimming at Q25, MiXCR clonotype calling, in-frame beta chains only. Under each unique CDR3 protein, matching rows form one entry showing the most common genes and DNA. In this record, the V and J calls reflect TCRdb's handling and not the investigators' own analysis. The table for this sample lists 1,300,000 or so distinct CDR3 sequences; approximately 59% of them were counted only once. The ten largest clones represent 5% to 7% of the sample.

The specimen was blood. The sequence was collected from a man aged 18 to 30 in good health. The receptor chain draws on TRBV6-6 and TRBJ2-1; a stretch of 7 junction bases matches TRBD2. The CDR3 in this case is CASSYRGRFDEQFF. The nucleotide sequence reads TGTGCCAGCAGTTACCGCGGGAGATTTGATGAGCAGTTCTTC.